This TCR beta chain stems from a study of technical replicates of blood from four donors. TCRdb's copy holds only in-frame clones and misses some; the assay was immunoSEQ multiplex PCR. There are over 60,000 clones in the sample; 85% to 95% occur only once, and about 0.26% lies in the top ten. The specimen sequenced was T cells isolated from PBMCs. The source is a human donor in good health.

The CDR3: CASSQLARMLTEAFF. In DNA form, the CDR3 reads TGTGCCAGCTCACAGCTCGCACGGATGCTCACTGAAGCTTTCTTT. The rearrangement joins TRBV7-6 to TRBJ1-1; D not certain. Trimming took off 8 bases at V and 4 bases at J, with 20 bases between the two ends. The CDR3 consists of 15 residues. CDR1 is SGHVS and CDR2 is FNYEAQ in the germline V gene. Supplemented by reference TRBV7-6 and TRBJ1-1, the full variable domain reads GAGVSQSPRYKVTKRGQDVALRCDPISGHVSLYWYRQALGQGPEFLTYFNYEAQQDKSGLPNDRFSAERPEGSISTLTIQRTEQRDSAMYRCASSQLARMLTEAFFGQGTRLTVV.